This is a list of T cell receptor beta chains from one sample in a study of T cells after yellow fever vaccination. TCRdb redid the calling of the 5' RACE reads with MiXCR, one entry per CDR3 protein. The sample has roughly 170,000 distinct CDR3 sequences, roughly 6.2% seen once. The material was CD4+ T cells sorted from PBMCs, obtained on the day of the first yellow fever vaccination. The receptor set was obtained from a man aged 18 to 35 who received the YFV17D yellow fever vaccine. The CDR3 runs from the conserved cysteine through the conserved F or W. A D gene is named only where the DNA matches it firmly. Only some rows state a clone size, as once, few, many or a class for expanded clones.

v_call	clone_size	j_call	d_call	cdr3_aa	cdr3_nt
TRBV15	many	TRBJ2-5	-	CATRGGGETQYF	TGTGCCACCAGGGGGGGTGGGGAGACCCAGTACTTC
TRBV12-3/TRBV12-4	many	TRBJ2-3	TRBD2	CASSFLASGTDTQYF	TGTGCCAGCAGTTTCTTGGCTAGCGGAACAGATACGCAGTATTTT
TRBV21-1	-	TRBJ1-1	-	CASGPVENTEAFF	TGTGCCAGCGGACCGGTGGAGAACACTGAAGCTTTCTTT
TRBV6-1	-	TRBJ1-2	TRBD1	CASRSPTGRWNYGYTF	TGTGCCAGCAGGTCCCCGACAGGGCGGTGGAACTATGGCTACACCTTC
TRBV7-2	-	TRBJ2-3	-	CASSFPEGGSTDTQYF	TGTGCCAGCAGCTTCCCCGAGGGGGGAAGCACAGATACGCAGTATTTT
TRBV24-1	-	TRBJ2-1	TRBD2	CATSDLGTSVNEQFF	TGTGCCACCAGTGATTTGGGGACTAGCGTCAATGAGCAGTTCTTC
TRBV5-1	many	TRBJ1-5	-	CASSRDGGLNQPQHF	TGCGCCAGCAGCCGAGACGGGGGACTTAATCAGCCCCAGCATTTT
TRBV10-3	-	TRBJ2-5	TRBD1	CAIGGQGKETQHF	TGTGCCATCGGGGGACAGGGGAAAGAGACCCAGCACTTC
TRBV5-1	-	TRBJ2-7	TRBD2	CASSRLAGSYEQYF	TGCGCCAGCAGCCGACTAGCGGGGTCCTACGAGCAGTACTTC
TRBV4-1	many	TRBJ1-4	-	CASSQERRGTTNEKLFF	TGCGCCAGCAGCCAAGAGAGGAGGGGCACAACTAATGAAAAACTGTTTTTT
TRBV9	many	TRBJ2-5	-	CASSAGPQETQYF	TGTGCCAGCAGCGCGGGACCCCAAGAGACCCAGTACTTC
TRBV7-2	many	TRBJ1-2	TRBD1	CASSLARGQSYGYTF	TGTGCCAGCAGCTTAGCGCGGGGACAGTCCTATGGCTACACCTTC
TRBV9	many	TRBJ1-1	-	CASRKIGGVNTEAFF	TGTGCCAGCAGGAAAATCGGGGGGGTGAACACTGAAGCTTTCTTT
TRBV7-9	few	TRBJ2-3	-	CASSPLVAYTDTQYF	TGTGCCAGCAGCCCCTTGGTGGCCTACACAGATACGCAGTATTTT
TRBV6-5	many	TRBJ1-1	-	CASSYGGSQNTEAFF	TGTGCCAGCAGTTACGGGGGGTCCCAGAACACTGAAGCTTTCTTT
TRBV7-3	many	TRBJ2-2	TRBD2	CASSLRLAGNTGELFF	TGTGCCAGCAGCTTACGACTAGCGGGGAACACCGGGGAGCTGTTTTTT
TRBV5-1	many	TRBJ2-1	-	CASSAVGGGSGVSYNEQFF	TGCGCCAGCAGCGCGGTGGGGGGTGGGAGTGGGGTCTCCTACAATGAGCAGTTCTTC
TRBV7-6	many	TRBJ1-2	TRBD1	CASSKRQGDGYTF	TGTGCCAGCAGCAAACGACAGGGTGATGGCTACACCTTC
TRBV6-5	-	TRBJ1-4	-	CASSYSKIPGSNEKLFF	TGTGCCAGCAGTTACTCGAAAATTCCTGGGTCGAATGAAAAACTGTTTTTT
TRBV20-1	-	TRBJ2-5	TRBD2	CSARQATAGETQYF	TGCAGTGCCCGCCAGGCCACAGCGGGGGAGACCCAGTACTTC
TRBV3-1	many	TRBJ1-4	-	CASSQDSYGKLFF	TGTGCCAGCAGCCAGGACAGTTATGGAAAACTGTTTTTT
TRBV6-2/TRBV6-3	many	TRBJ2-6	-	CASSYFRVLRPGANVLTF	TGTGCCAGCAGTTACTTCAGGGTGCTGAGGCCTGGGGCCAACGTCCTGACTTTC
TRBV4-1	many	TRBJ2-3	TRBD2	CASSQTRLAGGPSTDTQYF	TGCGCCAGCAGCCAAACGAGGCTAGCGGGCGGACCTAGCACAGATACGCAGTATTTT
TRBV12-3/TRBV12-4	many	TRBJ2-3	TRBD1	CASSSTGGIKGTDTQYF	TGTGCCAGCAGTTCCACAGGGGGTATTAAGGGCACAGATACGCAGTATTTT
TRBV4-3	few	TRBJ1-4	-	CASSQARGDISGPAEKLFF	TGCGCCAGCAGCCAGGCTAGGGGGGACATTTCAGGCCCAGCCGAAAAACTGTTTTTT
TRBV5-6	many	TRBJ2-5	-	CASSPQGGGETQYF	TGTGCCAGCAGCCCACAGGGAGGTGGAGAGACCCAGTACTTC
TRBV2	many	TRBJ2-1	TRBD2	CASSESTSGGADEQFF	TGTGCCAGCAGTGAATCTACTAGCGGGGGGGCGGATGAGCAGTTCTTC
TRBV14	few	TRBJ2-7	-	CASSQDFASEQYF	TGTGCCAGCAGCCAAGATTTTGCGTCCGAGCAGTACTTC
TRBV7-2	few	TRBJ1-4	-	CASSLASGPREKLFF	TGTGCCAGCAGCTTAGCATCAGGGCCAAGGGAAAAACTGTTTTTT
TRBV7-9	many	TRBJ2-3	-	CASSAGQGRGNTQYF	TGTGCCAGCAGCGCTGGGCAGGGACGAGGGAATACGCAGTATTTT
TRBV15	many	TRBJ1-4	-	CATSRSTEKLFF	TGTGCCACCAGCAGGTCAACTGAAAAACTGTTTTTT